In its sample, the clone carrying this T cell receptor beta chain was seen once. Its antigen remains unidentified. The sample belongs to a study of T cells after posttransplantation cyclophosphamide. Regarding the study as a whole: TRB overlap between skin or GI tissue T cells and blood was limited.

CDR1 is GTSNPN, CDR2 SVGIG, per germline (reference sequence). The V end lost 5 bases, the J end lost 4 bases, and 12 bases lay between the germline ends. This CDR3 has 13 amino acids. Sequenced by immunoSEQ multiplex PCR; TCRdb stores in-frame clones only, minus some. The table records some 47,000 clones, about 86% of them present only once. V gene TRBV30 combines with J gene TRBJ1-5; D is unclear. The clonotype was recovered from a young man with a blood cancer, CMV-positive, and with a related stem cell donor. Sequences were obtained from PBMCs. CDR3 DNA: TGTGCCTGGGGACGGGGAGTAAATCAGCCCCAGCATTTT. It specifies CAWGRGVNQPQHF. Combining the CDR3 with reference TRBV30 and TRBJ1-5 gives the whole variable domain SQTIHQWPATLVQPVGSPLSLECTVEGTSNPNLYWYRQAAGRGLQLLFYSVGIGQISSEVPQNLSASRPQDRQFILSSKKLLLSDSGFYLCAWGRGVNQPQHFGDGTRLSIL.